This TCR beta chain appears in the sequencing data of a study of early stage breast cancer tumors. Study background: Average read coverage per sample was 7.5 to 10-fold. Study-level points and caveats: Enriched TCRB sequences shared across patients were mostly commonly generated sequences.

The V gene end was trimmed by 7 bases and the J gene end by 0 bases; junction bases not matched to a gene: 6. Germline CDR1 and CDR2: SGHNT and YYREEE (reference sequence). The CDR3 is made up of 14 amino acids. Each sample had two DNA replicates, roughly 0.48 ug blood or around 1.6 ug tissue. TCRdb keeps only in-frame clones here, not all; method: immunoSEQ multiplex PCR. Altogether several thousand clones are present, around two thirds being singletons, with the ten largest covering approximately 18%. This clone turned up a few times. Its antigen is not known. Source material: breast tumor tissue. The clonotype originates from a person between 50 and 60 years old with breast cancer. V usage is TRBV5-4 and J usage is TRBJ2-5; 7 bases align to TRBD2. The CDR3 spells CASGGGRYQETQYF. The CDR3 region has the DNA TGTGCCAGCGGGGGGGGACGGTACCAAGAGACCCAGTACTTC.